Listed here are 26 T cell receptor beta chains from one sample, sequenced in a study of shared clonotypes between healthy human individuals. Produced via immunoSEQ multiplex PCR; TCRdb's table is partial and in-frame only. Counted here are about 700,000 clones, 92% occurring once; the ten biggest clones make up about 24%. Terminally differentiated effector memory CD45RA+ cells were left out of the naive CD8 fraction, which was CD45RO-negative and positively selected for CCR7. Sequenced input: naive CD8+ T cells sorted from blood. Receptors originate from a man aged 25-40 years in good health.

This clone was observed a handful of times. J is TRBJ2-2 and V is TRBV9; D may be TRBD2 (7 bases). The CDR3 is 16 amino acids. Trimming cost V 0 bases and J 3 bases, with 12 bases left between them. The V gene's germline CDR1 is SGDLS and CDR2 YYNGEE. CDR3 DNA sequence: TGTGCCAGCAGCGTAGTGGCGGGGGCATACACCGGGGAGCTGTTTTTT. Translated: CASSVVAGAYTGELFF.

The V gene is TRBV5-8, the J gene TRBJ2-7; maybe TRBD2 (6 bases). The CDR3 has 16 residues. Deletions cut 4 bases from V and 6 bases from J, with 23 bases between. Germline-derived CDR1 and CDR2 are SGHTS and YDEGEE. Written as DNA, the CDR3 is TGTGCCAGCAGCGGGGGGTTCCGGGTTGTCCCCAGCGAGCAGTACTTC. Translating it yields CASSGGFRVVPSEQYF.

The CDR3 sequence: CASKPPYGGALLSYEQYF. The CDR3 DNA reads TGTGCCAGCAAACCTCCGTACGGCGGAGCCCTACTATCCTACGAGCAGTACTTC. This rearrangement joins TRBV11-2 to TRBJ2-7, with unresolved D. This CDR3 spans 18 amino acids. V was pared by 7 bases and J by 1 base, with 26 bases between. Germline loops: CDR1 SGHAT, CDR2 FQNNGV.

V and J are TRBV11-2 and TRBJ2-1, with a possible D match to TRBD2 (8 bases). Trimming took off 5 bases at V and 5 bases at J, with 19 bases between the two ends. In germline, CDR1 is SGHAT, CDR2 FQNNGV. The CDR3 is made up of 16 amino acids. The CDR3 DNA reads TGTGCCAGCAGCAATAGACAGGGACTAGGACACAATGAGCAGTTCTTC. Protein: CASSNRQGLGHNEQFF.

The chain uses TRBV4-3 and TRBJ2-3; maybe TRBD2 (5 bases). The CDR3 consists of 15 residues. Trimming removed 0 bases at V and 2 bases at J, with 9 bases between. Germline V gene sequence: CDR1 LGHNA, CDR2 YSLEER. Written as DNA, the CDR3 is TGCGCCAGCAGCCAAGATCCAGCGGACACAGATACGCAGTATTTT. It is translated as CASSQDPADTDTQYF.

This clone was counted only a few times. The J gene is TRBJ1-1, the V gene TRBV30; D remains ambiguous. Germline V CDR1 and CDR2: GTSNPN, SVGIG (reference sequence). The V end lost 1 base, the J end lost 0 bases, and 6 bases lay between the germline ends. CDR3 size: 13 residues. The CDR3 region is CAWSEGLNTEAFF. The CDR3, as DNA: TGTGCCTGGAGTGAAGGATTGAACACTGAAGCTTTCTTT.

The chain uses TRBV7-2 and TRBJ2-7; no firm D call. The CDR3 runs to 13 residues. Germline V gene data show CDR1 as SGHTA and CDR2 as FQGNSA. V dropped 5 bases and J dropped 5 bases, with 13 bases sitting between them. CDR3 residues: CASSPPRWDEQYF. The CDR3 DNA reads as TGTGCCAGCAGCCCCCCCCGGTGGGACGAGCAGTACTTC.

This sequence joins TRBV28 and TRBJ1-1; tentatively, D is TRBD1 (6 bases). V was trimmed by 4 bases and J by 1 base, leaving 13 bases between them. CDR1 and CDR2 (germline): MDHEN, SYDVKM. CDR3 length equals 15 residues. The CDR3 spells CASSSVQGANTEAFF. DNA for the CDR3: TGTGCCAGCAGTTCCGTACAGGGCGCGAACACTGAAGCTTTCTTT.

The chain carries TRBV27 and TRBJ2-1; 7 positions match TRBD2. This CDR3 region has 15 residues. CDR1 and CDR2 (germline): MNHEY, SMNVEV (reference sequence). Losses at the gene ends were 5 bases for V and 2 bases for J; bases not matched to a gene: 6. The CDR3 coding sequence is TGTGCCAGCAGTCGTAGGGGAGGGGCCTACAATGAGCAGTTCTTC. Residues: CASSRRGGAYNEQFF.

Here the CDR3 DNA reads TGTGCCAGCCTCCCCCAAAATGAGCAGTTCTTC. It specifies CASLPQNEQFF. The V call is TRBV7-9, the J call TRBJ2-1, with unresolved D. V lost 8 bases and J lost 7, with 9 bases in between. The V gene's germline CDR1 is SEHNR and CDR2 FQNEAQ (reference sequence). The length of the CDR3 is 11 residues.

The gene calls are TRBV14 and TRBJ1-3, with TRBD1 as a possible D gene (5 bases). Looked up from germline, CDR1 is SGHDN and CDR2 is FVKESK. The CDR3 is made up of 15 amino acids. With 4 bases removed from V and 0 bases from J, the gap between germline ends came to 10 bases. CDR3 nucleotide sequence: TGTGCCAGCAGCCTTTGGGGCCTCTCTGGAAACACCATATATTTT. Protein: CASSLWGLSGNTIYF.

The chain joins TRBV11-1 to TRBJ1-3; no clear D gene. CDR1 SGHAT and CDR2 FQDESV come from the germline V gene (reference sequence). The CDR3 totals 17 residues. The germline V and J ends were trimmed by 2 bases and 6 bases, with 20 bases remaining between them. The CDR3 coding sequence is TGTGCCAGCAGCTTATGGGTTTTGTGTAAAACAACAAACACCATATATTTT. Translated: CASSLWVLCKTTNTIYF.

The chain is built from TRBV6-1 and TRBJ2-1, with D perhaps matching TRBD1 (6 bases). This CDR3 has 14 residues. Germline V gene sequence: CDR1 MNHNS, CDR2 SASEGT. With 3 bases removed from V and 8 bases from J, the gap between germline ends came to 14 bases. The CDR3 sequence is CASSELMGADEQFF. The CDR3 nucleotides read TGTGCCAGCAGTGAGTTAATGGGGGCCGATGAGCAGTTCTTC.

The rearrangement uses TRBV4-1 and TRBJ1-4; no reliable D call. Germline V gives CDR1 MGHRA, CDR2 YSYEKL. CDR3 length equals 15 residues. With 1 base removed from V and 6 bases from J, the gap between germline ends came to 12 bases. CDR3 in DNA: TGCGCCAGCAGCCAAGCAGAGGGTCCTTATGAAAAACTGTTTTTT. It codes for CASSQAEGPYEKLFF.

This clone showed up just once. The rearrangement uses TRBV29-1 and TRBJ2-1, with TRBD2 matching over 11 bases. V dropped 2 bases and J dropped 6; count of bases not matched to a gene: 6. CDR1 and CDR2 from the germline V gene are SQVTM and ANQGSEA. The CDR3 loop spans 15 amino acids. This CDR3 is CSVEPPGTSGNEQFF. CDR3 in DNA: TGCAGCGTTGAACCTCCCGGGACTAGCGGCAATGAGCAGTTCTTC.

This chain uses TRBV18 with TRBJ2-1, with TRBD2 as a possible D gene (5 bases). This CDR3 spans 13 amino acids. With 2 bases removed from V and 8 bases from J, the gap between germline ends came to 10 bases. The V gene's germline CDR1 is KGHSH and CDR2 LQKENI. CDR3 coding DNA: TGTGCCAGCTCACCAGCCGGGGTCGATGAGCAGTTCTTC. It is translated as CASSPAGVDEQFF.

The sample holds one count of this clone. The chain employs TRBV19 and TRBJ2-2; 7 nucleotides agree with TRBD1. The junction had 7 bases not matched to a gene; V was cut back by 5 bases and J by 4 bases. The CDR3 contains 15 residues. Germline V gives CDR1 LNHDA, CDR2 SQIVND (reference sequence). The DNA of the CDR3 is TGTGCCAGTAGTCGACAGGGAGATATCACCGGGGAGCTGTTTTTT. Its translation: CASSRQGDITGELFF. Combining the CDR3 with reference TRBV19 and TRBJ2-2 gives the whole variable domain DGGITQSPKYLFRKEGQNVTLSCEQNLNHDAMYWYRQDPGQGLRLIYYSQIVNDFQKGDIAEGYSVSREKKESFPLTVTSAQKNPTAFYLCASSRQGDITGELFFGEGSRLTVL.

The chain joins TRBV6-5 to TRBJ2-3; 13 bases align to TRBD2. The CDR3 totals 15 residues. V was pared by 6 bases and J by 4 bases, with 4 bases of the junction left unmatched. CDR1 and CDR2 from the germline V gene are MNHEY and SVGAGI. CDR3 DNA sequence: TGTGCCAGCAGGGACGGACTAGCGGGAGCAGATACGCAGTATTTT. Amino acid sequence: CASRDGLAGADTQYF.

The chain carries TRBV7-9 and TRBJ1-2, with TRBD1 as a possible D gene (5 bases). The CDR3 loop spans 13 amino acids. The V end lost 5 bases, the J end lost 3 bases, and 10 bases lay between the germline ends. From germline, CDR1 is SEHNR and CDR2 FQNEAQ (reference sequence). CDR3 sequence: CASSPPGDYGYTF. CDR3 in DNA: TGTGCCAGCAGCCCACCGGGGGACTATGGCTACACCTTC.

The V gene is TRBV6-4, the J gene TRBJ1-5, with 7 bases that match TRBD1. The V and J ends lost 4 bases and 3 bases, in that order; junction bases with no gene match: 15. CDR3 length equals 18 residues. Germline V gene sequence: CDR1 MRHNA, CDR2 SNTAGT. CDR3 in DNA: TGTGCCAGCAGTGCGAGACGAGACAGGGAAGAGGACAATCAGCCCCAGCATTTT. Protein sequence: CASSARRDREEDNQPQHF.

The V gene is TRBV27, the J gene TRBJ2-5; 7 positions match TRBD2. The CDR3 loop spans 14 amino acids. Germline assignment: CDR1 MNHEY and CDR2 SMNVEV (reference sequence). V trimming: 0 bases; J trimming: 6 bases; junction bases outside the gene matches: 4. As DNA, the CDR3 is TGTGCCAGCAGTTTATCAGGGCGGGAGAAGACCCAGTACTTC. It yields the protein CASSLSGREKTQYF.

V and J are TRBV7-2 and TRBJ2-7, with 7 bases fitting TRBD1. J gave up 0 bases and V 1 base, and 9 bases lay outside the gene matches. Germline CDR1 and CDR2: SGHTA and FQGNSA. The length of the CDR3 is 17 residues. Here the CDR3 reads CASSLDTDRVGSYEQYF. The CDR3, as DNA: TGTGCCAGCAGCTTAGACACCGACAGGGTTGGCTCCTACGAGCAGTACTTC.

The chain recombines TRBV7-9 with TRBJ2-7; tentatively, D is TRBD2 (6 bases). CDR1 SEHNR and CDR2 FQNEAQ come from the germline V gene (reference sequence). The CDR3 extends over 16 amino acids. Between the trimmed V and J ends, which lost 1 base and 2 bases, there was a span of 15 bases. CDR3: CASSLGSGTRPYEQYF. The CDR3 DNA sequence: TGTGCCAGCAGCTTAGGGTCCGGGACTCGGCCCTACGAGCAGTACTTC.

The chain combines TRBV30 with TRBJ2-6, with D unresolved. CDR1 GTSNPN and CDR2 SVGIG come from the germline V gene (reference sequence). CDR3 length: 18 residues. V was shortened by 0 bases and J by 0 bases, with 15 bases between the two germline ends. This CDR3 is CAWSVGNAKGSGANVLTF. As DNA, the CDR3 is TGTGCCTGGAGTGTAGGCAACGCTAAGGGCTCTGGGGCCAACGTCCTGACTTTC. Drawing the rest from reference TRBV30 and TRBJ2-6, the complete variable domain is SQTIHQWPATLVQPVGSPLSLECTVEGTSNPNLYWYRQAAGRGLQLLFYSVGIGQISSEVPQNLSASRPQDRQFILSSKKLLLSDSGFYLCAWSVGNAKGSGANVLTFGAGSRLTVL.

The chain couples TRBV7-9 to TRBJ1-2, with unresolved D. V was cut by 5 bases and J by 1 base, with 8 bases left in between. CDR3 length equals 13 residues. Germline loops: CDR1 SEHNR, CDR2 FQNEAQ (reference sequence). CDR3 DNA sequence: TGTGCCAGCAGCCCGGACGGTAACTATGGCTACACCTTC. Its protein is CASSPDGNYGYTF.

For the CDR3, the DNA is TGTGCCAGCAGTTTATATCCGGAACGGGGGACACAAGAGACCCAGTACTTC. It codes for CASSLYPERGTQETQYF. The gene calls are TRBV28 and TRBJ2-5; D may be TRBD1 or TRBD2 (6 bases each). Germline V CDR1 and CDR2: MDHEN, SYDVKM. There are 17 residues in the CDR3. The germline V and J ends were trimmed by 1 base and 2 bases, with 17 bases remaining between them.